These T cell receptor beta chains were read from a single sample in a study of early T cells in non-severe SARS-CoV-2 infection. From the 5' RACE reads, TCRdb called clonotypes with MiXCR, one entry per CDR3 protein. The sample includes about 28,000 distinct CDR3 sequences, 5.4% of them seen just once. The material sequenced was whole blood. The source of these receptors is an adult who was a healthcare worker with PCR-confirmed SARS-CoV-2 infection or an uninfected control (not recorded which). CDR3s include the opening cysteine and the closing phenylalanine or tryptophan. The order of the fields is D gene, J gene, clone size, V gene, CDR3 protein, CDR3 DNA. The D gene is left open where the match is weak. Size is omitted from some rows. Given values are once, few, many or a class for expanded clones.

>TRBD1|TRBJ1-1|many|TRBV27
CASSFRGRDTEAFF
TGTGCCAGCAGTTTCAGGGGGCGTGATACTGAAGCTTTCTTT
>NA|TRBJ2-6|NA|TRBV11-2
CASGQTGANVLTF
TGTGCCAGCGGCCAGACTGGGGCCAACGTCCTGACTTTC
>NA|TRBJ2-6|many|TRBV6-4
CASSDSSSGANVLTF
TGTGCCAGCAGTGACTCCAGCTCTGGGGCCAACGTCCTGACTTTC
>NA|TRBJ2-7|many|TRBV7-6
CASSLADEDYEQYF
TGTGCCAGCAGCTTGGCCGACGAGGACTACGAGCAGTACTTC
>NA|TRBJ1-5|medium-sized|TRBV2
CASSYSLNQPQHF
TGTGCCAGCAGTTACAGTTTGAATCAGCCCCAGCATTTT
>TRBD1|TRBJ2-2|many|TRBV6-2/TRBV6-3
CASSLTQGARNTGELFF
TGTGCCAGCAGCCTAACACAGGGGGCGCGCAACACCGGGGAGCTGTTTTTT
>NA|TRBJ1-1|few|TRBV27
CASSSRGNTEAFF
TGTGCCAGCAGTTCGCGGGGCAACACTGAAGCTTTCTTT
>NA|TRBJ2-2|many|TRBV30
CAWSVGAGELFF
TGTGCCTGGAGTGTAGGGGCCGGGGAGCTGTTTTTT
>NA|TRBJ1-1|many|TRBV7-9
CASSLQGSNTEAFF
TGTGCCAGCAGCTTACAGGGATCGAACACTGAAGCTTTCTTT
>TRBD1|TRBJ1-4|few|TRBV7-9
CASSLGDRMGEKLFF
TGTGCCAGCAGCTTAGGGGACAGGATGGGTGAAAAACTGTTTTTT
>TRBD2|TRBJ2-1|NA|TRBV14
CASSHGGRALDEQFF
TGTGCCAGCAGCCACGGCGGGAGGGCTTTAGATGAGCAGTTCTTC
>NA|TRBJ1-1|many|TRBV12-3/TRBV12-4
CASSRTDTEAFF
TGTGCCAGCAGCCGTACTGACACTGAAGCTTTCTTT
>TRBD2|TRBJ2-7|NA|TRBV7-8
CASSFLGGGLSEQYF
TGTGCCAGCAGCTTTCTCGGGGGGGGGCTTTCCGAGCAGTACTTC
>NA|TRBJ2-3|many|TRBV9
CASSVAGTDTQYF
TGTGCCAGCAGCGTAGCGGGCACAGATACGCAGTATTTT
>NA|TRBJ1-5|many|TRBV5-6
CASSLRASNQPQHF
TGTGCCAGCAGCTTGAGGGCATCTAATCAGCCCCAGCATTTT
>NA|TRBJ1-6|many|TRBV27
CASSWREDLNSPLHF
TGTGCCAGCAGTTGGAGGGAAGATCTTAATTCACCCCTCCACTTT
>TRBD2|TRBJ2-7|many|TRBV27
CASSLTSADHYEQYF
TGTGCCAGCAGTCTAACTAGCGCGGATCACTACGAGCAGTACTTC
>NA|TRBJ2-7|NA|TRBV12-3/TRBV12-4
CASSWGDLLEQYF
TGTGCCAGCAGTTGGGGTGACCTCCTGGAGCAGTACTTC
>NA|TRBJ1-5|many|TRBV7-2
CASSSLGSYQPQHF
TGTGCCAGCAGCTCACTCGGATCATATCAGCCCCAGCATTTT
>NA|TRBJ2-7|many|TRBV6-2/TRBV6-3
CASSWAGPSYEQYF
TGTGCCAGCAGTTGGGCAGGTCCCTCCTACGAGCAGTACTTC
>NA|TRBJ2-6|many|TRBV11-2
CASSPLRGANVLTF
TGTGCCAGCAGTCCTCTCAGGGGGGCCAACGTCCTGACTTTC
>NA|TRBJ1-6|many|TRBV20-1
CSARDRVQGGYNSPLHF
TGCAGTGCTAGAGATCGGGTACAGGGAGGCTATAATTCACCCCTCCACTTT
>NA|TRBJ2-1|NA|TRBV19
CASSLPGLNNEQFF
TGTGCCAGTAGTCTCCCGGGACTGAACAATGAGCAGTTCTTC
>NA|TRBJ2-1|NA|TRBV7-9
CASSREYNEQFF
TGTGCCAGCAGCAGGGAGTACAATGAGCAGTTCTTC
>TRBD2|TRBJ2-1|NA|TRBV30
CAQGDGLVPEQFF
TGTGCTCAAGGCGATGGACTAGTGCCTGAGCAGTTCTTC
>TRBD1|TRBJ2-2|NA|TRBV4-3
CASSQDHRGLGGRAGELFF
TGCGCCAGCAGCCAAGATCACAGGGGGTTAGGTGGTCGGGCCGGGGAGCTGTTTTTT
>NA|TRBJ1-5|few|TRBV7-2
CASSLAGRDSRQPQHF
TGTGCCAGCAGCCTAGCGGGCAGGGACTCTCGTCAGCCCCAGCATTTT
>NA|TRBJ2-1|many|TRBV11-2
CASSLGGQKYNEQFF
TGTGCCAGCAGCTTGGGGGGACAGAAGTACAATGAGCAGTTCTTC
>NA|TRBJ1-5|many|TRBV12-3/TRBV12-4
CASGYSGGNQPQHF
TGTGCCAGCGGATACAGCGGCGGAAATCAGCCCCAGCATTTT
>NA|TRBJ1-5|NA|TRBV4-2
CASSQEIGDRNQPQHF
TGTGCCAGCAGCCAAGAGATTGGGGATAGGAATCAGCCCCAGCATTTT
>NA|TRBJ1-6|few|TRBV7-2
CASSRTGKYNSPLHF
TGTGCCAGCAGCCGAACAGGGAAGTATAATTCACCCCTCCACTTT
>TRBD1|TRBJ2-7|few|TRBV18
CASSPRTGLAEQYF
TGTGCCAGCTCACCGCGGACAGGCCTCGCCGAGCAGTACTTC
>TRBD2|TRBJ2-1|few|TRBV20-1
CSATGLAGVASKQFF
TGCAGTGCCACGGGACTAGCGGGGGTCGCGAGTAAGCAGTTCTTC
>NA|TRBJ1-5|many|TRBV20-1
CSARDRWPGRDQPQHF
TGCAGTGCTAGAGATCGCTGGCCAGGGAGGGATCAGCCCCAGCATTTT
>TRBD1|TRBJ1-4|NA|TRBV18
CASSPPRQGNEKLFF
TGTGCCAGCTCACCACCCAGACAGGGTAATGAAAAACTGTTTTTT
>NA|TRBJ2-7|many|TRBV4-1
CASSQEVDSEQYF
TGCGCCAGCAGCCAAGAAGTCGACAGCGAGCAGTACTTC
>NA|TRBJ1-1|few|TRBV7-8
CASSSESPANTEAFF
TGTGCCAGCAGCTCCGAATCCCCAGCGAACACTGAAGCTTTCTTT
>NA|TRBJ2-1|NA|TRBV27
CASSSGAALYNEQFF
TGTGCCAGCAGTTCCGGAGCGGCCCTTTACAATGAGCAGTTCTTC
>NA|TRBJ2-2|many|TRBV6-2/TRBV6-3
CASKPIANTGELFF
TGTGCCAGCAAGCCCATCGCGAACACCGGGGAGCTGTTTTTT
>NA|TRBJ1-2|many|TRBV11-2
CASSLAGTPYGYTF
TGTGCCAGCAGCTTAGCAGGGACCCCTTATGGCTACACCTTC
>TRBD2|TRBJ2-1|many|TRBV2
CASSASTSVDEQFF
TGTGCCAGCAGTGCATCGACTAGCGTTGATGAGCAGTTCTTC
>NA|TRBJ2-7|many|TRBV12-3/TRBV12-4
CASSLASHYEQYF
TGTGCCAGCAGTTTAGCAAGTCACTACGAGCAGTACTTC
>TRBD1|TRBJ2-1|NA|TRBV5-1
CASSMGQGLDEQFF
TGCGCCAGCAGCATGGGACAGGGGTTGGATGAGCAGTTCTTC
>NA|TRBJ1-2|many|TRBV29-1
CSAERASYGYTF
TGCAGCGCCGAACGGGCGTCCTATGGCTACACCTTC
>TRBD1|TRBJ1-1|NA|TRBV2
CASSPGQGAEAFF
TGTGCCAGCAGCCCGGGACAGGGTGCTGAAGCTTTCTTT
>NA|TRBJ2-7|NA|TRBV2
CASKQSYEQYF
TGTGCCAGCAAACAGTCCTACGAGCAGTACTTC
>NA|TRBJ2-5|many|TRBV20-1
CSARDPVTQYF
TGCAGTGCTAGAGATCCGGTGACCCAGTACTTC
>NA|TRBJ2-7|many|TRBV24-1
CATSDSGQNAYEQYF
TGTGCCACCAGTGATTCGGGTCAGAATGCCTACGAGCAGTACTTC
>TRBD1|TRBJ1-1|many|TRBV6-6
CATNTQGAENTEAFF
TGTGCCACCAATACACAGGGGGCCGAGAACACTGAAGCTTTCTTT